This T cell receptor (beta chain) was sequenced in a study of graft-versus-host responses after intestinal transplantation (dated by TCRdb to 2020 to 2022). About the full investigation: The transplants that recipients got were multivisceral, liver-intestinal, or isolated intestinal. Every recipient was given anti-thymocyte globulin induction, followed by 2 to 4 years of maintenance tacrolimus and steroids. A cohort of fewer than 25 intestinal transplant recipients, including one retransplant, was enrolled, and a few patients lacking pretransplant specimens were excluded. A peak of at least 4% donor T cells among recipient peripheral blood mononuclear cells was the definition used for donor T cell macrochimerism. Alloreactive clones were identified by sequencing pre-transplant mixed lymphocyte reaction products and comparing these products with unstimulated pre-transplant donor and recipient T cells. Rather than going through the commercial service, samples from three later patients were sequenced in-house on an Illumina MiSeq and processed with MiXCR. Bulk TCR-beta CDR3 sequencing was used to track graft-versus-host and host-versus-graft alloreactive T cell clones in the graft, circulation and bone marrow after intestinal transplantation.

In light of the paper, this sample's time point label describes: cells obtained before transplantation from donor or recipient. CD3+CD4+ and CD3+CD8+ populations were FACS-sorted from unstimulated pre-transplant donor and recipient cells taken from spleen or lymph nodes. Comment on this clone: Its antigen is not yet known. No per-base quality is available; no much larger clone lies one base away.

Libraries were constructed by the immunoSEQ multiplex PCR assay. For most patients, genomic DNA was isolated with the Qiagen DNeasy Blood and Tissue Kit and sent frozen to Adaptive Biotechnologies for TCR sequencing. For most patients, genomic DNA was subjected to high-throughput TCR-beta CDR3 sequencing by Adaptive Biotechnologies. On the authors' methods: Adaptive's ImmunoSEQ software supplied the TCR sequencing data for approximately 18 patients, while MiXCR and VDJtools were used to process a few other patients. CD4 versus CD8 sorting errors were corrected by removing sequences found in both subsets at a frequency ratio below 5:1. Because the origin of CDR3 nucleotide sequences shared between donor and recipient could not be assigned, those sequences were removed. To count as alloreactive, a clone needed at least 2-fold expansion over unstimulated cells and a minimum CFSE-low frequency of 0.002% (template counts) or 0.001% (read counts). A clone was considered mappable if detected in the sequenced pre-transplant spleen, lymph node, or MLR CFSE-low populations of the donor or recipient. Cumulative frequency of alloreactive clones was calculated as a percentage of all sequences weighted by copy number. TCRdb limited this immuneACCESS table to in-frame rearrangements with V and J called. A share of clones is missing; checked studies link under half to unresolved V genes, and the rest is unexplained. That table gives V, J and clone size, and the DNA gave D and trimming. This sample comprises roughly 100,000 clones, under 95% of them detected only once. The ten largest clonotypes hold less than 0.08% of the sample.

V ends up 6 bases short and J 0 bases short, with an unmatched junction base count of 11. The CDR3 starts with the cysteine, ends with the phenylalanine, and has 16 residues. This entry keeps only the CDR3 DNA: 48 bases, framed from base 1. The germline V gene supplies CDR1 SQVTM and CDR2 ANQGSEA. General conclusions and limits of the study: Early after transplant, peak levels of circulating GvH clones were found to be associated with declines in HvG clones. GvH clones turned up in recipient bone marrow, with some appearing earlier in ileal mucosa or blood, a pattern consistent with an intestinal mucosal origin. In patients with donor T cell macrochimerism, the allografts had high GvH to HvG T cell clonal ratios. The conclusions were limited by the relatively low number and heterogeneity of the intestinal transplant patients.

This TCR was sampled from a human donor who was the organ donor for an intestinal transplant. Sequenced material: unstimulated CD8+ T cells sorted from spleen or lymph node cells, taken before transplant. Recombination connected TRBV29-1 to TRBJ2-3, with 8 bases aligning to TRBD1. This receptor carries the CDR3 CSVIRGRSLSTDTQYF. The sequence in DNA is TGCAGCGTAATCAGGGGGCGATCGCTTAGCACAGATACGCAGTATTTT.